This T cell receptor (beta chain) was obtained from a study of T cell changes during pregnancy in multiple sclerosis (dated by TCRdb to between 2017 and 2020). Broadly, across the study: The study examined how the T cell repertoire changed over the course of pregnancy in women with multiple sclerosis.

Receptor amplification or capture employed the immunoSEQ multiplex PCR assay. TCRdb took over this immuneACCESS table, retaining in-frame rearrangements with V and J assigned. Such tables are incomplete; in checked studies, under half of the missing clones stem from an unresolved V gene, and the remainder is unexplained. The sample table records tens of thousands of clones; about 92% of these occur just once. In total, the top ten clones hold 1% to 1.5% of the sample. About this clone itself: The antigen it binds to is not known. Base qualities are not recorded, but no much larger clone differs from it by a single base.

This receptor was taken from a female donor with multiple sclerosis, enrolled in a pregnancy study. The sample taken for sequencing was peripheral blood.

The nucleotide sequence is TGTGCCAGCAGTGAAGGGACTAGCGAGAGAGATACGCAGTATTTT. Its protein reads: CASSEGTSERDTQYF. This chain is built from TRBV6-4 and TRBJ2-3; 10 junctional bases match TRBD2. From the cysteine through the phenylalanine, the CDR3 covers 15 amino acids. Left in the record is the CDR3 DNA by itself, 45 bases read in frame from the first base. For CDR1 and CDR2, the germline V gene lists MRHNA and SNTAGT. Clipping removes 3 bases from V and 5 bases from J, with 5 as the unmatched junction base count.